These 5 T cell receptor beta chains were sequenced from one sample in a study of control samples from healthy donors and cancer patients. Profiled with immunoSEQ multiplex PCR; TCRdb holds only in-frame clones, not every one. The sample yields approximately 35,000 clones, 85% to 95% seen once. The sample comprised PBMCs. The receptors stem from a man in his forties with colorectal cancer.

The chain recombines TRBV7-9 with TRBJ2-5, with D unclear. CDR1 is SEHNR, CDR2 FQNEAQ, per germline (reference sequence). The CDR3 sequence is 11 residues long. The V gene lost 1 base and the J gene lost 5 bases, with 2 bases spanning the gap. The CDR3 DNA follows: TGTGCCAGCAGCTTAGATGAGACCCAGTACTTC. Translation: CASSLDETQYF.

CDR3 residues: CASSLGQDNQPQHF. DNA of the CDR3: TGCGCCAGCAGCTTGGGACAAGACAATCAGCCCCAGCATTTT. This sequence joins TRBV5-1 and TRBJ1-5, with unresolved D. The CDR3 runs 14 residues. Germline values: CDR1 SGHRS, CDR2 YFSETQ. The ends were cut back, 0 bases at V and 3 bases at J, with 7 bases in the middle.

CDR3 residues: CASSDTGSKTEAFF. CDR3 nucleotide sequence: TGTGCCAGCAGCGATACAGGGAGTAAGACTGAAGCTTTCTTT. The rearrangement links TRBV7-9 to TRBJ1-1, with D possibly being TRBD1 (6 bases). The CDR3 loop spans 14 amino acids. The V and J ends lost 5 bases and 5 bases respectively, with 15 bases between them. From germline, CDR1 is SEHNR and CDR2 FQNEAQ (reference sequence).

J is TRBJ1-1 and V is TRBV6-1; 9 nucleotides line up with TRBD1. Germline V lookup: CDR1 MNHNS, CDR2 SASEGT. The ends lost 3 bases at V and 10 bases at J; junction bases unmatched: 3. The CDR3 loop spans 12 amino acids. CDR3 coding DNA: TGTGCCAGCAGTGAGACAGGGGGGTCAGCTTTCTTT. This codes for CASSETGGSAFF.

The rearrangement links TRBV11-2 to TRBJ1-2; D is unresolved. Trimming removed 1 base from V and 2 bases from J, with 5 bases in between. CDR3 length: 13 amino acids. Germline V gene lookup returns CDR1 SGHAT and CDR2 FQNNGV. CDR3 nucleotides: TGTGCCAGCAGCTTAGGAGAGAACTATGGCTACACCTTC. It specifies CASSLGENYGYTF. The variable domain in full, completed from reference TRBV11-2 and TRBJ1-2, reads EAGVAQSPRYKIIEKRQSVAFWCNPISGHATLYWYQQILGQGPKLLIQFQNNGVVDDSQLPKDRFSAERLKGVDSTLKIQPAKLEDSAVYLCASSLGENYGYTFGSGTRLTVV.